Below are 5 T cell receptor beta chains sequenced from a single sample in a study of T-cell reconstitution after alpha-beta-depleted transplantation in children. Unique molecular identifiers were used in preparing the TCRbeta library. TCRdb reprocessed the PCR reads with MiXCR, giving one entry per CDR3 protein. This sample has 500,000 or so distinct CDR3 sequences; approximately 29% occur once, and the top ten carry around 2.4%. Sequenced here: PBMCs from the stem cell graft donor, sampled from the stem cell graft. The receptors shown here come from a human donor who donated a stem cell graft to a child with aplastic anemia.

This chain uses TRBV6-2 or TRBV6-3 with TRBJ1-5; no clear D. Trimming removed 6 bases from V and 0 bases from J, with 12 bases in between. Germline V gives CDR1 MNHEY, CDR2 SVGEGT. This CDR3 contains 15 residues. CDR3 nucleotides: TGTGCCAGCAGGGAAGAGCGAGGTAGCAATCAGCCCCAGCATTTT. As protein: CASREERGSNQPQHF.

In its sample, this clonotype was seen a few times. V and J are TRBV7-9 and TRBJ2-1, with 13 bases matching TRBD2. This CDR3 comprises 15 residues. V shed 5 bases, J shed 7 bases, and the junction held 5 bases outside the gene matches. Germline V lookup: CDR1 SEHNR, CDR2 FQNEAQ (reference sequence). The chain's CDR3 is CASSQLAGGRNEQFF. The CDR3 bases are TGTGCCAGCAGCCAACTAGCGGGAGGGCGGAATGAGCAGTTCTTC. Drawing the rest from reference TRBV7-9 and TRBJ2-1, the complete variable domain is DTGVSQNPRHKITKRGQNVTFRCDPISEHNRLYWYRQTLGQGPEFLTYFQNEAQLEKSRLLSDRFSAERPKGSFSTLEIQRTEQGDSAMYLCASSQLAGGRNEQFFGPGTRLTVL.

This clonotype was picked up a small number of times. This rearrangement joins TRBV18 to TRBJ1-1; 8 bases align to TRBD1. The V gene's germline CDR1 is KGHSH and CDR2 LQKENI. The CDR3 has 15 amino acids. V shed 8 bases, J shed 2 bases, and the junction held 10 bases outside the gene matches. CDR3 DNA: TGTGCCAGCAGCCCCCCCGGGACAGGTAACACTGAAGCTTTCTTT. Translated, it gives CASSPPGTGNTEAFF. Using reference TRBV18 and TRBJ1-1 for the parts outside the CDR3, the full variable domain is NAGVMQNPRHLVRRRGQEARLRCSPMKGHSHVYWYRQLPEEGLKFMVYLQKENIIDESGMPKERFSAEFPKEGPSILRIQQVVRGDSAAYFCASSPPGTGNTEAFFGQGTRLTVV.

The chain uses TRBV7-2 and TRBJ1-4; 10 bases match TRBD1. The CDR3 is made up of 17 amino acids. Germline-derived CDR1 and CDR2 are SGHTA and FQGNSA. V shed 2 bases and J 2 bases; nucleotides not matched to a gene: 5. CDR3 DNA: TGTGCCAGCAGCTTACTTGGACAGGGGGTCACTAATGAAAAACTGTTTTTT. Translation gives CASSLLGQGVTNEKLFF. Filled out from reference TRBV7-2 and TRBJ1-4, the complete variable domain reads GAGVSQSPSNKVTEKGKDVELRCDPISGHTALYWYRQSLGQGLEFLIYFQGNSAPDKSGLPSDRFSAERTGGSVSTLTIQRTQQEDSAVYLCASSLLGQGVTNEKLFFGSGTQLSVL.

This chain connects TRBV7-2 to TRBJ2-2; weak D call: TRBD2 (6 bases). The CDR3 has 16 residues. CDR1 and CDR2 from the germline V gene are SGHTA and FQGNSA. V lost 1 base to trimming and J lost 2 bases, with 11 bases between them. For the CDR3, the DNA is TGTGCCAGCAGCTTAGTGGGAGCGGGTAACACCGGGGAGCTGTTTTTT. Protein: CASSLVGAGNTGELFF.